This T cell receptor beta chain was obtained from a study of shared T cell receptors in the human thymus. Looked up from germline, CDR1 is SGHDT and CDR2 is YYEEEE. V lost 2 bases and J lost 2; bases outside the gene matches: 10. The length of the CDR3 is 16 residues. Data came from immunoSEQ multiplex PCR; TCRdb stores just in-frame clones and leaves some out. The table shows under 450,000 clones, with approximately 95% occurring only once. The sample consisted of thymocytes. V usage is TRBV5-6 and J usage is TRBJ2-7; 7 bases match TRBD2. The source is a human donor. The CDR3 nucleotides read TGTGCCAGCAGCTTAAATCGGCGGGAGACCACCTACGAGCAGTACTTC. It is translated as CASSLNRRETTYEQYF.